Presented here are 4 T cell receptor beta chains from one specimen sequenced in a study of cytomegalovirus exposure and HLA in healthy donors. Repertoires were generated with immunoSEQ multiplex PCR, while TCRdb's copy carries only in-frame clones and drops some. The data contain about 110,000 clones, approximately 85% of them singletons. Source material: PBMCs. Receptor source: a woman aged 18 to 35 in good health and CMV-seronegative.

Only one count was recorded for this clone. This chain's CDR3 is CASSEEFGLGKRPQHF. The CDR3 region has the DNA TGTGCCAGCAGTGAAGAATTTGGCCTCGGGAAGCGGCCCCAGCATTTT. V usage is TRBV6-1 and J usage is TRBJ1-5; D is unclear. The CDR3 has 16 residues. Between the trimmed V and J ends, which lost 1 base and 9 bases, there was a span of 19 bases. Germline CDR1 and CDR2: MNHNS and SASEGT.

This clone was seen only a few times. This chain links TRBV5-4 with TRBJ1-5, with a possible D match to TRBD1 (6 bases). Germline V lookup: CDR1 SGHNT, CDR2 YYREEE (reference sequence). The V end was cut by 4 bases, the J end by 4 bases, with 15 bases between. This CDR3 comprises 15 residues. Here the CDR3 DNA reads TGTGCCAGCAGCCTACAGGGCGCTCCAAATCAGCCCCAGCATTTT. It yields the protein CASSLQGAPNQPQHF. Variable domain in full (rest from reference TRBV5-4 and TRBJ1-5): ETGVTQSPTHLIKTRGQQVTLRCSSQSGHNTVSWYQQALGQGPQFIFQYYREEENGRGNFPPRFSGLQFPNYSSELNVNALELDDSALYLCASSLQGAPNQPQHFGDGTRLSIL.

The chain is built from TRBV5-1 and TRBJ1-3; D gene ambiguous. This CDR3 is built from 15 residues. CDR1 is SGHRS, CDR2 YFSETQ, per germline. V shed 4 bases and J shed 0 bases, with 11 bases lying between them. In nucleotides, the CDR3 is TGCGCCAGCAGCGCCGACACCTACTCTGGAAACACCATATATTTT. This translates into CASSADTYSGNTIYF.

CDR3 region: CASSRGQASTDTQYF. In nucleotides, the CDR3 is TGTGCCAGCAGCCGGGGACAGGCCAGCACAGATACGCAGTATTTT. V is TRBV7-3 and J is TRBJ2-3, with 8 bases matching TRBD1. V gave up 5 bases and J gave up 0 bases; unmatched junction bases: 4. This CDR3 has 15 residues. Germline CDR1 SGHTA, CDR2 FQGTGA.